Listed here are 25 T cell receptor beta chains from one sample, sequenced in a study of naive and memory T cell subsets. An equimolar mix of two oligonucleotides served as the beta constant-region primer for TRBC1 and TRBC2. One entry per CDR3 protein results from TCRdb running MiXCR on the UMI-ligation and nested PCR reads. The sample records about 5,700 distinct CDR3 sequences, about 7% being singletons. The sequenced sample was effector memory CD8+ T cells from blood. Subset: effector memory, CD45RA- CD27-. These TCRs come from a human donor in good health.

This clonotype has at least ten counts. The chain is built from TRBV9 and TRBJ2-4; D gene uncertain. V lost 0 bases and J 1 base, leaving 11 bases between the germline ends. CDR3 size: 16 residues. Germline V CDR1 and CDR2: SGDLS, YYNGEE. The CDR3 is CASSVGGDHAKNIQYF. As DNA, the CDR3 is TGTGCCAGCAGCGTAGGAGGTGATCACGCCAAAAACATTCAGTACTTC.

This clonotype was found many times. The J gene is TRBJ2-2, the V gene TRBV20-1; 10 nucleotides agree with TRBD1. Per germline, CDR1 DFQATT and CDR2 SNEGSKA (reference sequence). This CDR3 has 15 amino acids. Trimming cost V 0 bases and J 3 bases; bases outside gene matches: 1. The CDR3, as DNA: TGCAGTGCTAGAGACGGGACAGGGGACACCGGGGAGCTGTTTTTT. It translates to CSARDGTGDTGELFF.

The chain is built from TRBV9 and TRBJ2-7, with D possibly being TRBD2 (7 bases). The CDR3 consists of 12 residues. Trimming cost V 0 bases and J 9 bases, with 10 bases left between them. In germline, CDR1 is SGDLS, CDR2 YYNGEE. CDR3 DNA sequence: TGTGCCAGCAGCGTAGGGGGGGGCTTGCAGTACTTC. Its protein is CASSVGGGLQYF.

The chain joins TRBV6-2 or TRBV6-3 to TRBJ2-7; TRBD1 matches 8 bases. Germline V gene sequence: CDR1 MNHEY, CDR2 SVGEGT. The CDR3 totals 15 residues. J gave up 4 bases and V 1 base, and 6 bases lay outside the gene matches. The CDR3 sequence: CASSYLGQALYEQYF. Written as DNA, the CDR3 is TGTGCCAGCAGTTACTTGGGACAGGCCCTATACGAGCAGTACTTC.

The sample holds many counts of this clonotype. The rearrangement uses TRBV28 and TRBJ2-2, with 15 nucleotides matching TRBD2. This CDR3 is built from 18 residues. Trimming took 5 bases from V and 4 from J; bases not matched to a gene: 8. Looked up from germline, CDR1 is MDHEN and CDR2 is SYDVKM. In DNA, the CDR3 is TGTGCCAGCAGTCTCGGGACTAGCGGGGGGCCGGGCACCGGGGAGCTGTTTTTT. Its translation: CASSLGTSGGPGTGELFF.

This clonotype was recorded many times. The chain links TRBV19 to TRBJ2-1; 8 positions match TRBD2. Trimming cost V 5 bases and J 2 bases; bases outside gene matches: 5. CDR3 length: 15 residues. In germline, CDR1 is LNHDA, CDR2 SQIVND (reference sequence). The CDR3 DNA reads TGTGCCAGTAGTGGGGGACTAGACCCCTACAATGAGCAGTTCTTC. This gives the protein CASSGGLDPYNEQFF. Looking up the rest from reference TRBV19 and TRBJ2-1 gives the full variable domain: DGGITQSPKYLFRKEGQNVTLSCEQNLNHDAMYWYRQDPGQGLRLIYYSQIVNDFQKGDIAEGYSVSREKKESFPLTVTSAQKNPTAFYLCASSGGLDPYNEQFFGPGTRLTVL.

Only a few counts were recorded for this clonotype. The CDR3 sequence: CASSLRDSHYNEQFF. CDR3 nucleotides: TGTGCCAGCAGTTTACGGGACAGCCATTACAATGAGCAGTTCTTC. V gene TRBV28 combines with J gene TRBJ2-1; 7 nucleotides agree with TRBD1. Trimming at V came to 2 bases and at J to 4 bases, leaving 5 bases not matched to a gene. Germline V gene lookup returns CDR1 MDHEN and CDR2 SYDVKM. This CDR3 is built from 15 residues.

This clonotype was seen ten or more times. This chain uses TRBV5-6 with TRBJ1-5; D not certain. This CDR3 spans 14 amino acids. Per the germline V gene, CDR1 is SGHDT and CDR2 is YYEEEE. V was pared by 0 bases and J by 6 bases, with 10 bases between. The CDR3 loop reads CASSLAGVLQPQHF. In DNA, the CDR3 is TGTGCCAGCAGCTTGGCCGGGGTCCTTCAGCCCCAGCATTTT.

Within the sample, this clonotype is medium-sized. This sequence joins TRBV18 and TRBJ2-1; 7 positions match TRBD2. The junction had 5 bases not matched to a gene; V was cut back by 4 bases and J by 8 bases. Germline CDR1 KGHSH, CDR2 LQKENI. CDR3 size: 13 residues. The CDR3 sequence is CASSLREYHEQFF. The CDR3 nucleotides are TGTGCCAGCTCACTGCGGGAGTACCATGAGCAGTTCTTC.

Many counts were recorded for this clonotype. This chain joins TRBV6-1 and TRBJ2-4; D perhaps matches TRBD2 (6 bases). Trimming removed 1 base from V and 1 base from J, with 14 bases in between. CDR3 length: 17 amino acids. CDR1 is MNHNS and CDR2 is SASEGT in the germline V gene. The DNA of the CDR3 is TGTGCCAGCAGTGAAGAGTCGGGGGAAGGGGCCAAAAACATTCAGTACTTC. Translation gives CASSEESGEGAKNIQYF.

This clonotype was detected many times. This chain connects TRBV20-1 to TRBJ1-1, with a weak D call TRBD1 (6 bases). The germline V gene has CDR1 DFQATT and CDR2 SNEGSKA (reference sequence). V lost 3 bases to trimming and J lost 4 bases, with 12 bases between them. This CDR3 is built from 13 residues. Written as DNA, the CDR3 is TGCAGTGCTAGTAAGGGGGATCGCACTGAAGCTTTCTTT. Its translation is CSASKGDRTEAFF.

This clonotype was counted at least ten times. The rearrangement joins TRBV24-1 to TRBJ2-3; TRBD2 matches 7 bases. After removal of 9 bases from V and 4 bases from J, the junction contained 9 bases not matched to a gene. The CDR3 has 14 residues. Germline CDR1 and CDR2: KGHDR and SFDVKD. The CDR3 spells CATGAGADADTQYF. CDR3 nucleotide sequence: TGTGCCACCGGGGCGGGAGCGGATGCAGATACGCAGTATTTT.

Ten or more counts support this clonotype. The chain couples TRBV5-5 to TRBJ1-5; TRBD1 matches 7 bases. The CDR3 length is 15 residues. V gave up 2 bases and J gave up 4 bases; unmatched junction bases: 6. In germline, CDR1 is SGHKS, CDR2 YYEKEE (reference sequence). The CDR3 coding sequence is TGTGCCAGCAGCTTAGGGACAGCCATAAATCAGCCCCAGCATTTT. Translating gives CASSLGTAINQPQHF.

By proportion, this clonotype is medium-sized. The chain carries TRBV6-2 or TRBV6-3 and TRBJ2-6; a weak D match, TRBD1 (5 bases). CDR1 is MNHEY and CDR2 is SVGEGT in the germline V gene. V lost 6 bases to trimming and J lost 4 bases, with 10 bases between them. CDR3 length equals 14 residues. The CDR3 here is CASSRESGANVLTF. The DNA for the CDR3 is TGTGCCAGCAGCAGGGAATCAGGGGCCAACGTCCTGACTTTC.

J is TRBJ2-1 and V is TRBV9, with a tentative D call TRBD2 (6 bases). Trimming pared 2 bases from V and 6 bases from J, leaving 6 bases between. The CDR3 runs 12 residues. CDR1 is SGDLS, CDR2 YYNGEE, per germline. CDR3 sequence (DNA): TGTGCCAGCAGCGTTAGCGGCAATGAGCAGTTCTTC. Amino acid sequence: CASSVSGNEQFF. The whole variable domain, filled in from reference TRBV9 and TRBJ2-1, reads DSGVTQTPKHLITATGQRVTLRCSPRSGDLSVYWYQQSLDQGLQFLIQYYNGEERAKGNILERFSAQQFPDLHSELNLSSLELGDSALYFCASSVSGNEQFFGPGTRLTVL.

This clonotype was seen many times. V and J are TRBV28 and TRBJ1-6; D is undetermined. The V and J ends lost 8 bases and 0 bases respectively, with 8 bases between them. The CDR3 spans 14 residues. Germline CDR1 and CDR2: MDHEN and SYDVKM. The CDR3 protein is CASGESSYNSPLHF. CDR3 in DNA: TGTGCCAGCGGGGAGAGCTCCTATAATTCACCCCTCCACTTT. Filled out from reference TRBV28 and TRBJ1-6, the complete variable domain reads DVKVTQSSRYLVKRTGEKVFLECVQDMDHENMFWYRQDPGLGLRLIYFSYDVKMKEKGDIPEGYSVSREKKERFSLILESASTNQTSMYLCASGESSYNSPLHFGNGTRLTVT.

This clonotype was counted ten times or more. This chain uses TRBV12-3 or TRBV12-4 with TRBJ2-7; D call uncertain. Between the trimmed V and J ends, which lost 6 bases and 6 bases, there was a span of 15 bases. The length of the CDR3 is 13 residues. The CDR3 DNA reads as TGTGCCAGCAGCTCCGCCTGGCCGTCCGAGCAGTACTTC. Protein product: CASSSAWPSEQYF.

As for this clonotype: This may be a read error: a much more frequent sequence differs by one nucleotide. This rearrangement joins TRBV6-1 to TRBJ1-2, with D possibly being TRBD1 (5 bases). The germline V gene encodes CDR1 MNHNS and CDR2 SASEGT. There are 16 residues in the CDR3. CDR3 coding DNA: TGTGCCAGCAGTGAAGAGCTGTGTGGGGGAGCCTATTGCTACACCTTC. This codes for CASSEELCGGAYCYTF.

This clonotype was counted at least ten times. This chain links TRBV7-2 with TRBJ2-2, with 12 bases that match TRBD2. CDR1 is SGHTA, CDR2 FQGNSA, per germline. V lost 1 base, J lost 8 bases, and 2 bases stayed unmatched. The CDR3 extends over 15 amino acids. The CDR3 nucleotides are TGTGCCAGCAGCTTAGTAACTAGCGGGGGGGGGGAGCTGTTTTTT. The encoded protein is CASSLVTSGGGELFF.

This clonotype was picked up a small number of times. The chain is built from TRBV9 and TRBJ1-6; D perhaps matches TRBD1 (5 bases). Germline CDR1 is SGDLS and CDR2 is YYNGEE. V lost 0 bases and J lost 6, with 16 bases in between. The CDR3 is 17 residues long. CDR3 DNA sequence: TGTGCCAGCAGCGTAGATAGGAACCGGGACGGTAATTCACCCCTCCACTTT. Translated, it gives CASSVDRNRDGNSPLHF.

This chain uses TRBV4-3 with TRBJ2-1, with 7 bases lining up with TRBD2. The V and J ends lost 0 bases and 1 base, in that order; junction bases with no gene match: 3. The CDR3 extends over 16 amino acids. CDR1 is LGHNA and CDR2 is YSLEER in the germline V gene. The CDR3 sequence is CASSQDTGGSYNEQFF. CDR3 nucleotides: TGCGCCAGCAGCCAAGATACGGGGGGTTCCTACAATGAGCAGTTCTTC.

This clonotype was observed many times. This rearrangement joins TRBV13 to TRBJ1-4; 9 bases map to TRBD1. The germline V gene encodes CDR1 PRHDT and CDR2 FYEKMQ (reference sequence). The CDR3 has 16 residues. V was clipped by 5 bases and J by 3 bases; unmatched bases: 7. CDR3 nucleotides: TGTGCCAGCAGCCACACAGGGGGCGCTTCTAATGAAAAACTGTTTTTT. Translating gives CASSHTGGASNEKLFF.

This clonotype has ten or more counts. The chain links TRBV20-1 to TRBJ1-5; 8 bases line up with TRBD1. Unmatched junction bases numbered 7, after V lost 6 bases and J lost 3 bases. From germline, CDR1 is DFQATT and CDR2 SNEGSKA (reference sequence). The CDR3 has 14 amino acids. The CDR3 nucleotides are TGCAGTGCGACGACAGGGGTCGACAATCAGCCCCAGCATTTT. It yields the protein CSATTGVDNQPQHF.

This clonotype ranks as medium-sized (0.01 to 0.1%). The V gene is TRBV7-2, the J gene TRBJ1-5, with TRBD1 matching over 9 bases. J lost 3 bases, V lost 5 bases, and 11 bases had no gene match. This CDR3 is built from 17 residues. Germline V lookup: CDR1 SGHTA, CDR2 FQGNSA. CDR3 nucleotides: TGTGCCAGCAGCGGAGGTGGGACAGGGCCCTTCAATCAGCCCCAGCATTTT. Its translation: CASSGGGTGPFNQPQHF.

This clonotype is categorized as medium-sized (0.01 to 0.1%). A much larger clone is a single base away; this may be a read error. The rearrangement uses TRBV7-9 and TRBJ1-4; 7 bases fit TRBD1. The germline V gene has CDR1 SEHNR and CDR2 FQNEAQ (reference sequence). Unmatched junction bases numbered 11, after V lost 11 bases and J lost 8 bases. There are 13 residues in the CDR3. CDR3 sequence reads: CAGQGGSEEKLFF. Written as DNA, the CDR3 is TGTGCCGGCCAGGGGGGGTCGGAAGAAAAACTGTTTTTT.